What follows are 5 T cell receptor beta chains derived from one specimen sequenced in a study of T cells in Graves' hyperthyroidism and ophthalmopathy. Authors of the study amplified TCR beta CDR3 regions from RNA transcripts. The HTBI set primed first-round TCR CDR3 RT-PCR. TCRdb used MiXCR to reprocess the multiplex PCR reads, holding one entry per CDR3 protein. The profile shows roughly 400,000 distinct CDR3 sequences, more than 12% of them singletons. The sample taken for sequencing was blood. The receptor set was obtained from a man aged 50 to 60 with Graves' ophthalmopathy.

This clonotype has more than one count but fewer than ten. The gene calls are TRBV15 and TRBJ1-3; 9 positions agree with TRBD1. From germline, CDR1 is LNHNV and CDR2 YYDKDF (reference sequence). Trimming removed 6 bases from V and 4 bases from J; junction bases left unmatched: 7. The CDR3 extends over 15 amino acids. CDR3 DNA sequence: TGTGCCACCAGAAGGACAGGGGTGTCAGGAAACACCATATATTTT. It encodes CATRRTGVSGNTIYF.

This clonotype appeared many times. The V gene is TRBV6-1, the J gene TRBJ2-1, with TRBD2 as a possible D gene (6 bases). The CDR3 length is 14 residues. Per germline, CDR1 MNHNS and CDR2 SASEGT. Between the trimmed V and J ends, which lost 5 bases and 5 bases, there was a span of 13 bases. CDR3 bases: TGTGCCAGCAGTTTGGCTAGCGTTAACAATGAGCAGTTCTTC. It specifies CASSLASVNNEQFF.

This clonotype has ten or more counts. V and J are TRBV20-1 and TRBJ1-5; D not resolved. V dropped 1 base and J dropped 4 bases, with 8 bases sitting between them. CDR1 and CDR2 (germline): DFQATT, SNEGSKA (reference sequence). The CDR3 loop spans 13 amino acids. CDR3 sequence reads: CSARGDSNQPQHF. The CDR3 bases are TGCAGTGCTAGAGGGGATTCGAATCAGCCCCAGCATTTT.

This clonotype was counted only a few times. The chain employs TRBV3-1 and TRBJ2-2, with 11 bases aligning to TRBD2. The J segment lost 7 bases and the V segment lost 6 bases, leaving 4 bases of the junction unmatched. Germline CDR1 and CDR2: LGHDT and YNNKEL (reference sequence). CDR3 length: 14 residues. CDR3 in DNA: TGTGCCAGCAGACTAGCGGGGGCGGGCGGGGAGCTGTTTTTT. Its protein product is CASRLAGAGGELFF.

This clonotype was counted at least ten times. This chain connects TRBV9 to TRBJ2-1; D may be TRBD1 (5 bases). The V end lost 3 bases, the J end lost 9 bases, and 7 bases lay between the germline ends. The CDR3 has 11 residues. CDR1 and CDR2 (germline): SGDLS, YYNGEE. The CDR3 bases are TGTGCCAGCAGCGCCAGGGCTGAGCAGTTCTTC. It encodes CASSARAEQFF.